Presented here are 21 T cell receptor beta chains from one specimen sequenced in a study of T cell responses to AZD1222 COVID-19 vaccine. The repertoire was sequenced with immunoSEQ multiplex PCR; TCRdb's copy has only in-frame clones and lacks some. The data hold roughly 150,000 clones, with more than 70% observed a single time. The sample was peripheral blood, taken on day 0 of MenACWY control vaccination. The receptors here all came from an adult in good health.

This clone was counted once. The V call is TRBV27, the J call TRBJ2-1, with 7 bases identical to TRBD2. The germline V gene has CDR1 MNHEY and CDR2 SMNVEV (reference sequence). V was clipped by 8 bases and J by 7 bases; unmatched bases: 14. CDR3 length equals 15 residues. The CDR3 DNA reads as TGTGCCAGCCATACCGGGGGAGGGTTCCGGAATGAGCAGTTCTTC. This encodes CASHTGGGFRNEQFF.

Note on this clone: Other DNA sequences within the sample encode an identical CDR3. The chain combines TRBV28 with TRBJ2-7; 10 nucleotides line up with TRBD1. Trimming at V came to 5 bases and at J to 1 base, leaving 5 bases not matched to a gene. CDR3 length: 15 amino acids. Germline CDR1 and CDR2: MDHEN and SYDVKM. CDR3 residues: CASSPPGQGSYEQYF. CDR3 in DNA: TGTGCCAGCAGTCCACCGGGACAGGGGTCCTACGAGCAGTACTTC.

The chain links TRBV5-6 to TRBJ2-5, with D perhaps matching TRBD1 (5 bases). Germline values: CDR1 SGHDT, CDR2 YYEEEE. Trimming took 0 bases from V and 4 from J, leaving 7 bases between them. The CDR3 contains 13 residues. The CDR3 nucleotides are TGTGCCAGCAGCTTGGGGGGCCGAGAGACCCAGTACTTC. Amino acids: CASSLGGRETQYF.

V and J are TRBV5-1 and TRBJ1-1; D is ambiguous. The V gene's germline CDR1 is SGHRS and CDR2 YFSETQ. The ends were cut back, 7 bases at V and 0 bases at J, with 13 bases in the middle. The CDR3 spans 14 residues. CDR3 residues: CASDTGLMNTEAFF. The CDR3 nucleotides read TGCGCCAGCGATACTGGACTCATGAACACTGAAGCTTTCTTT.

V usage is TRBV6-5 and J usage is TRBJ1-1, with D perhaps matching TRBD1 (5 bases). The CDR3 has 12 residues. Germline assignment: CDR1 MNHEY and CDR2 SVGAGI. Trimming removed 2 bases from V and 8 bases from J, with 9 bases in between. The DNA of the CDR3 is TGTGCCAGCAGTTACGAAGGGGAAGAAGCTTTCTTT. This translates into CASSYEGEEAFF.

The chain carries TRBV7-2 and TRBJ1-2; no clear D gene. CDR1 is SGHTA, CDR2 FQGNSA, per germline. Trimming left V 5 bases short and J 2 bases short, with 12 bases between. CDR3 length: 14 residues. This CDR3 is CASSPGRANYGYTF. CDR3 bases: TGTGCCAGCAGCCCCGGGAGGGCCAACTATGGCTACACCTTC.

The J gene is TRBJ1-2, the V gene TRBV7-2; perhaps TRBD1 as D (5 bases). CDR3 length equals 15 residues. V was clipped by 4 bases and J by 4 bases, with 16 bases between them. The germline CDR1 and CDR2 sequences are SGHTA and FQGNSA. The CDR3 sequence: CASSYSPTGGYGYTF. The CDR3 DNA reads as TGTGCCAGCAGCTATAGCCCCACAGGTGGCTATGGCTACACCTTC.

The chain uses TRBV28 and TRBJ2-7; D is unclear. Germline V lookup: CDR1 MDHEN, CDR2 SYDVKM. Deletions cut 5 bases from V and 0 bases from J, with 8 bases between. CDR3 size: 13 residues. The CDR3 spells CASSAVRSYEQYF. DNA of the CDR3: TGTGCCAGCAGTGCGGTCCGCTCCTACGAGCAGTACTTC.

The chain links TRBV6-5 to TRBJ2-2; 8 positions agree with TRBD2. V lost 8 bases, J lost 5 bases, and 7 bases stayed unmatched. Germline values: CDR1 MNHEY, CDR2 SVGAGI. The CDR3 consists of 14 residues. The CDR3: CASRAAGDTGELFF. The DNA of the CDR3 is TGTGCCAGCCGGGCAGCGGGAGATACCGGGGAGCTGTTTTTT.

The chain uses TRBV19 and TRBJ1-6; D uncertain. This CDR3 contains 15 residues. Trimming took off 4 bases at V and 6 bases at J, with 13 bases between the two ends. The germline V gene encodes CDR1 LNHDA and CDR2 SQIVND (reference sequence). The CDR3 bases are TGTGCCAGTAGTACCCCCGCAGAGCGTAATTCACCCCTCCACTTT. It encodes CASSTPAERNSPLHF.

The chain combines TRBV5-1 with TRBJ1-2, with D unclear. The germline V gene encodes CDR1 SGHRS and CDR2 YFSETQ. The CDR3 totals 11 residues. V lost 5 bases and J 5 bases, leaving 7 bases between the germline ends. The CDR3 region is CASRSSYGYTF. The CDR3 coding sequence is TGCGCCAGCAGGAGCAGTTATGGCTACACCTTC.

The gene calls are TRBV12-3 or TRBV12-4 and TRBJ1-1; tentative D call: TRBD1 (6 bases). Trimming took 6 bases from V and 5 from J, leaving 13 bases between them. There are 13 residues in the CDR3. The CDR3 sequence is CASREGGRTEAFF. DNA of the CDR3: TGTGCCAGCAGGGAAGGGGGGCGGACTGAAGCTTTCTTT.

This sequence joins TRBV6-5 and TRBJ1-5; D ambiguous. V was cut by 6 bases and J by 0 bases, with 9 bases left in between. The CDR3 is 14 amino acids. CDR1 MNHEY and CDR2 SVGAGI come from the germline V gene. CDR3 DNA: TGTGCCAGCAGGGGCCTCAATAGCAATCAGCCCCAGCATTTT. This gives the protein CASRGLNSNQPQHF.

The CDR3 reads CASRDKNTEAFF. The DNA for the CDR3 is TGTGCCAGCAGGGACAAGAACACTGAAGCTTTCTTT. The V call is TRBV7-2, the J call TRBJ1-1; tentative D call: TRBD1 (5 bases). Trimming took 6 bases from V and 1 from J, leaving 6 bases between them. The CDR3 has 12 amino acids. The V gene's germline CDR1 is SGHTA and CDR2 FQGNSA. Using reference TRBV7-2 and TRBJ1-1 for the parts outside the CDR3, the full variable domain is GAGVSQSPSNKVTEKGKDVELRCDPISGHTALYWYRQSLGQGLEFLIYFQGNSAPDKSGLPSDRFSAERTGGSVSTLTIQRTQQEDSAVYLCASRDKNTEAFFGQGTRLTVV.

V gene TRBV5-1 combines with J gene TRBJ1-1; D remains unclear. CDR3 length: 15 amino acids. The V end was cut by 0 bases, the J end by 8 bases, with 17 bases between. The germline CDR1 and CDR2 sequences are SGHRS and YFSETQ. CDR3 nucleotide sequence: TGCGCCAGCAGCTTGGCCGAAGGAGAGGAGTGGGAAGCTTTCTTT. It translates to CASSLAEGEEWEAFF.

This rearrangement joins TRBV27 to TRBJ2-1; 7 bases are a match to TRBD2. This CDR3 has 15 amino acids. The V gene's germline CDR1 is MNHEY and CDR2 SMNVEV (reference sequence). The trim removed 3 bases at V and 3 bases at J, leaving 5 bases unmatched. The DNA for the CDR3 is TGTGCCAGCAGTTTGAAGAGCGGGATCTACAATGAGCAGTTCTTC. It specifies CASSLKSGIYNEQFF.

The chain recombines TRBV19 with TRBJ2-7; 7 bases map to TRBD2. The CDR3 is 13 amino acids. Germline values: CDR1 LNHDA, CDR2 SQIVND (reference sequence). With V trimmed by 8 bases and J by 2 bases, 6 bases remained unmatched. CDR3 in amino acids: CASGGRATYEQYF. In nucleotides, the CDR3 is TGTGCCAGTGGGGGGAGGGCCACCTACGAGCAGTACTTC.

The chain is built from TRBV2 and TRBJ2-5; 7 bases map to TRBD2. The CDR3 is 14 amino acids. Per the germline V gene, CDR1 is SNHLY and CDR2 is FYNNEI. The V gene end was trimmed by 11 bases and the J gene end by 1 base; junction bases not matched to a gene: 10. The CDR3 sequence: CAGRVTGGQETQYF. The CDR3, as DNA: TGTGCCGGCCGTGTCACGGGGGGCCAAGAGACCCAGTACTTC.

The V and J genes are TRBV2 and TRBJ2-1; TRBD2 aligns across 8 bases. Germline-derived CDR1 and CDR2 are SNHLY and FYNNEI. The CDR3 extends over 17 amino acids. After removal of 2 bases from V and 3 bases from J, the junction contained 9 bases not matched to a gene. CDR3 coding DNA: TGTGCCAGCAGTGAAATACGGGGCGGGAGGCTCTACAATGAGCAGTTCTTC. Encoded protein: CASSEIRGGRLYNEQFF.

This chain uses TRBV7-3 with TRBJ2-1; D is unclear. V was clipped by 5 bases and J by 2 bases, with 13 bases between them. This CDR3 has 15 residues. Germline values: CDR1 SGHTA, CDR2 FQGTGA. The CDR3 protein is CASSTASAAYNEQFF. CDR3 DNA sequence: TGTGCCAGCAGCACAGCTTCGGCGGCCTACAATGAGCAGTTCTTC.

The chain is built from TRBV27 and TRBJ1-1; TRBD1 aligns across 7 bases. V was clipped by 3 bases and J by 0 bases; unmatched bases: 4. CDR3 length: 15 amino acids. Germline CDR1 is MNHEY and CDR2 is SMNVEV (reference sequence). The CDR3 loop reads CASSFYDRVNTEAFF. DNA for the CDR3: TGTGCCAGCAGTTTCTATGACAGGGTGAACACTGAAGCTTTCTTT.